One sample yielded the 22 T cell receptor beta chains listed below, sequenced in a study of low-dose radiotherapy and immunotherapy resistance in tumors. First-strand cDNA relied on TRAV- and TRBV-specific primers spanning alpha and beta chains. A roughly 20-cycle PCR with a constant-region primer and V-primer adapter amplified TCRs. TCRdb passed the reads through MiXCR, listing each CDR3 protein once. The sample lists approximately 84,000 distinct CDR3 sequences, 17% occurring once. The sample's time point: after trial treatment. Treatment meaning: LDRT plus nivolumab, ipilimumab, low-dose cyclophosphamide and aspirin (RACIN trial). The sample consisted of PBMCs, taken after low-dose radiotherapy plus immunotherapy. The receptors stem from a male donor with prostate cancer.

The chain employs TRBV4-3 and TRBJ2-5, with 11 bases lining up with TRBD1. Unmatched junction bases numbered 5, after V lost 3 bases and J lost 5 bases. This CDR3 spans 15 amino acids. The germline CDR1 and CDR2 sequences are LGHNA and YSLEER. CDR3 sequence (DNA): TGCGCCAGCAGCCAGAGGACAGGGGGCGCGGAGACCCAGTACTTC. It encodes CASSQRTGGAETQYF.

This clonotype came up many times. The V call is TRBV28, the J call TRBJ2-1, with 13 bases lining up with TRBD2. The CDR3 loop spans 19 amino acids. Germline V lookup: CDR1 MDHEN, CDR2 SYDVKM. V trimming: 4 bases; J trimming: 4 bases; junction bases outside the gene matches: 13. CDR3 amino acids: CASSSPSRLAGGRYNEQFF. The CDR3 DNA reads TGTGCCAGCAGTTCCCCGTCCCGACTAGCGGGAGGACGGTACAATGAGCAGTTCTTC.

J is TRBJ2-1 and V is TRBV5-6, with D uncertain. Trimming pared 2 bases from V and 5 bases from J, leaving 8 bases between. Germline CDR1 is SGHDT and CDR2 is YYEEEE. This CDR3 spans 13 amino acids. As DNA, the CDR3 is TGTGCCAGCAGCTTCCCACCCCACAATGAGCAGTTCTTC. This gives the protein CASSFPPHNEQFF.

The chain combines TRBV6-6 with TRBJ2-6; D not resolved. From germline, CDR1 is MNHNY and CDR2 SVGAGI (reference sequence). The CDR3 covers 17 residues. V lost 0 bases to trimming and J lost 0 bases, with 9 bases between them. CDR3 coding DNA: TGTGCCAGCAGTTACTCGTCGTCGCGCTCTGGGGCCAACGTCCTGACTTTC. Translation: CASSYSSSRSGANVLTF.

This chain connects TRBV9 to TRBJ2-1; a possible D gene is TRBD2 (6 bases). Germline V gene data show CDR1 as SGDLS and CDR2 as YYNGEE. The CDR3 is 16 residues long. Trimming took 6 bases from V and 4 from J, leaving 20 bases between them. CDR3 DNA: TGTGCCAGCACCATACTCCCTGCGGGACCTTACAATGAGCAGTTCTTC. This gives the protein CASTILPAGPYNEQFF. Together with reference TRBV9 and TRBJ2-1, the CDR3 gives the full variable domain: DSGVTQTPKHLITATGQRVTLRCSPRSGDLSVYWYQQSLDQGLQFLIQYYNGEERAKGNILERFSAQQFPDLHSELNLSSLELGDSALYFCASTILPAGPYNEQFFGPGTRLTVL.

The J gene is TRBJ2-2, the V gene TRBV5-4; weak D call: TRBD1 (6 bases). The CDR3 covers 14 residues. Trimming removed 3 bases from V and 7 bases from J, with 13 bases in between. Looked up from germline, CDR1 is SGHNT and CDR2 is YYREEE (reference sequence). The CDR3, as DNA: TGTGCCAGCAGCTCAGGGGCGGTCGGCGGGGAGCTGTTTTTT. Protein: CASSSGAVGGELFF.

As for this clonotype: It is likely a read error: a sequence one base away is far more abundant. This chain uses TRBV7-9 with TRBJ2-5, with 8 nucleotides matching TRBD1. This CDR3 comprises 15 residues. The germline V gene has CDR1 SEHNR and CDR2 FQNEAQ (reference sequence). CDR3 residues: CTSSLERTGKETQYF. CDR3 nucleotides: TGTACCAGCAGCTTGGAGCGGACAGGGAAAGAGACCCAGTACTTC.

For this clonotype: This may be a read error, as it is one base from a much larger clone. V usage is TRBV7-9 and J usage is TRBJ2-7; no firm D call. Trimming removed 5 bases at V and 0 bases at J, with 14 bases between. Germline V lookup: CDR1 SEHNR, CDR2 FQNEAQ (reference sequence). The CDR3 is 15 amino acids. The CDR3 region is CASSLSRGSSYEQYF. CDR3 coding DNA: TGTGCCAGCAGCCTCTCTAGAGGTAGCTCCTACGAGCAGTACTTC.

This clonotype was picked up many times. V is TRBV29-1 and J is TRBJ2-7, with 7 nucleotides matching TRBD2. V was clipped by 3 bases and J by 6 bases; unmatched bases: 11. Germline CDR1 is SQVTM and CDR2 is ANQGSEA. The CDR3 length is 14 residues. The CDR3 is CSVELGREWSEQYF. DNA of the CDR3: TGCAGCGTTGAGCTTGGGCGGGAGTGGTCCGAGCAGTACTTC.

This clonotype was recorded at least ten times. The genes are TRBV7-6 and TRBJ2-6; D may be TRBD1 or TRBD2 (5 bases each). The CDR3 is made up of 20 amino acids. Between the trimmed V and J ends, which lost 5 bases and 4 bases, there was a span of 27 bases. Per the germline V gene, CDR1 is SGHVS and CDR2 is FNYEAQ. DNA for the CDR3: TGTGCCAGCAGCATGACAGAAGCCGGGAAACATGCTCCAGGGGCCAACGTCCTGACTTTC. Its translation is CASSMTEAGKHAPGANVLTF.

This clonotype occurred many times. This chain connects TRBV6-4 to TRBJ2-6; no reliable D call. The CDR3 is made up of 16 amino acids. The V end was cut by 0 bases, the J end by 5 bases, with 11 bases between. Germline V gives CDR1 MRHNA, CDR2 SNTAGT. CDR3 amino acids: CASSDSEGNRANVLTF. The CDR3 coding sequence is TGTGCCAGCAGTGACTCGGAAGGGAATAGGGCCAACGTCCTGACTTTC.

This clonotype was recorded at least ten times. The J gene is TRBJ2-7, the V gene TRBV5-1; D is unresolved. Trimming removed 4 bases at V and 2 bases at J, with 16 bases between. Germline assignment: CDR1 SGHRS and CDR2 YFSETQ. This CDR3 spans 15 amino acids. This CDR3 is CASSPPGEVAYEQYF. The CDR3 coding sequence is TGCGCCAGCAGCCCCCCTGGGGAAGTCGCCTACGAGCAGTACTTC.

The rearrangement links TRBV27 to TRBJ2-3; 10 nucleotides line up with TRBD2. With V trimmed by 3 bases and J by 3 bases, 12 bases remained unmatched. CDR3 length equals 18 residues. The germline V gene encodes CDR1 MNHEY and CDR2 SMNVEV (reference sequence). The CDR3 nucleotides read TGTGCCAGCAGTTTCTTGCCGGGACTAGCGTCCAAAACAGATACGCAGTATTTT. Residues: CASSFLPGLASKTDTQYF.

There are many counts of this clonotype. V usage is TRBV12-3 or TRBV12-4 and J usage is TRBJ1-2, with 7 bases lining up with TRBD1. J was trimmed by 3 bases and V by 2 bases; bases with no gene match: 3. The CDR3 consists of 14 residues. The CDR3 DNA is TGTGCCAGCAGTTTACAGGGGGGAGACTATGGCTACACCTTC. It translates to CASSLQGGDYGYTF.

This clonotype has ten or more counts. The rearrangement joins TRBV4-3 to TRBJ2-7; 8 bases are a match to TRBD1. Germline V gene lookup returns CDR1 LGHNA and CDR2 YSLEER. The CDR3 contains 14 residues. V dropped 4 bases and J dropped 7; count of bases not matched to a gene: 9. CDR3 DNA: TGCGCCAGCAGCCCGGTGGGCAGGGGGCGAGAGCAGTACTTC. The encoded protein is CASSPVGRGREQYF.

The sample holds a few counts of this clonotype. The chain employs TRBV28 and TRBJ2-7; 12 nucleotides line up with TRBD2. The germline V gene has CDR1 MDHEN and CDR2 SYDVKM. The V and J ends lost 1 base and 1 base, in that order; junction bases with no gene match: 2. The CDR3 sequence is 16 residues long. The chain's CDR3 is CASSLSTSGRSYEQYF. CDR3 sequence (DNA): TGTGCCAGCAGTTTATCAACTAGCGGGAGGTCCTACGAGCAGTACTTC.

This chain links TRBV12-3 or TRBV12-4 with TRBJ2-1; 8 bases line up with TRBD2. The CDR3 has 17 residues. The junction had 14 bases not matched to a gene; V was cut back by 3 bases and J by 7 bases. The CDR3 DNA reads TGTGCCAGCAGTTTTGGGACCGGGACTAGGGGAGTTAATGAGCAGTTCTTC. Translating gives CASSFGTGTRGVNEQFF.

This clonotype was seen at least ten times. This chain joins TRBV20-1 and TRBJ1-2, with TRBD1 matching 9 bases. Germline loops: CDR1 DFQATT, CDR2 SNEGSKA (reference sequence). V was clipped by 6 bases and J by 2 bases; unmatched bases: 4. There are 13 residues in the CDR3. CDR3 sequence (DNA): TGCAGTGCACGGGACAGGGAAAACTATGGCTACACCTTC. Its translation is CSARDRENYGYTF.

This clonotype occurred many times. The chain uses TRBV7-6 and TRBJ2-7; 9 bases fit TRBD2. The CDR3 loop spans 15 amino acids. After removal of 0 bases from V and 6 bases from J, the junction contained 6 bases not matched to a gene. The germline gives CDR1 SGHVS, CDR2 FNYEAQ. The CDR3, as DNA: TGTGCCAGCAGCTTAGCCGGCGGGAGGGAACGCGAGCAGTACTTC. Amino acid sequence: CASSLAGGREREQYF.

This clonotype occurred many times. The chain recombines TRBV29-1 with TRBJ1-4, with TRBD1 as a possible D gene (6 bases). The CDR3 extends over 15 amino acids. Trimming stripped 0 bases from V and 7 bases from J, with 15 bases between. Germline V lookup: CDR1 SQVTM, CDR2 ANQGSEA. The CDR3, as DNA: TGCAGCGTTGAAGAAGGGGGGGGGCTTGGTGAAAAACTGTTTTTT. Translating gives CSVEEGGGLGEKLFF.

In this sample, this clonotype turned up many times. The J gene is TRBJ2-1, the V gene TRBV6-2 or TRBV6-3; 8 positions match TRBD1. The J segment lost 5 bases and the V segment lost 1 base, leaving 4 bases of the junction unmatched. The CDR3 contains 15 residues. CDR1 and CDR2 (germline): MNHEY, SVGEGT. The DNA of the CDR3 is TGTGCCAGCAGTTACTGGGGACAGGACAACAATGAGCAGTTCTTC. Its translation: CASSYWGQDNNEQFF.

This clonotype was observed at least ten times. The rearrangement uses TRBV30 and TRBJ2-1, with D tentatively TRBD1 (6 bases). Trimming pared 4 bases from V and 6 bases from J, leaving 19 bases between. Germline CDR1 reads GTSNPN; CDR2 reads SVGIG (reference sequence). This CDR3 comprises 15 residues. CDR3 nucleotides: TGTGCCTGGACCCAACAAACAGGGTTGGGCAATGAGCAGTTCTTC. This translates into CAWTQQTGLGNEQFF.